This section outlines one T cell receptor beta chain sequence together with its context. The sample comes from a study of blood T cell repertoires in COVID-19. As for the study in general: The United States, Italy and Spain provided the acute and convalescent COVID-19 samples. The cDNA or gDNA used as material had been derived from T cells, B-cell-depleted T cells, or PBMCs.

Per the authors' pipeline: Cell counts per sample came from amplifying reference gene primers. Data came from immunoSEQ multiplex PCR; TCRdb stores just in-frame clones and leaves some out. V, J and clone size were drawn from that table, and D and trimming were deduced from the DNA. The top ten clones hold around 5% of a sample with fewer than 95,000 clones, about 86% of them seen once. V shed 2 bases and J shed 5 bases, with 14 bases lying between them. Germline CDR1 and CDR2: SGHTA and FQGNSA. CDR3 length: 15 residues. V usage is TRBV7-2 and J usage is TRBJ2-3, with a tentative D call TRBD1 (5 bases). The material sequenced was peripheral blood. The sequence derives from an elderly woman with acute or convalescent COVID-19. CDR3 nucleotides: TGTGCCAGCAGCTTATTAGGGGCAGGTGGAGATACGCAGTATTTT. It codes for CASSLLGAGGDTQYF.